Listed here is a single TCR beta chain. Between the trimmed V and J ends, which lost 4 bases and 2 bases, there was a span of 15 bases. CDR1 is SGHAT and CDR2 is FQNNGV in the germline V gene. The CDR3 length is 15 residues. This sample is part of a study of blood T cell repertoires in COVID-19. Libraries were prepared by immunoSEQ multiplex PCR; TCRdb keeps only in-frame clonotypes and omits some of them. The sample has approximately 450,000 clones; around nine tenths are singletons. The specimen sequenced was PBMCs or T cells enriched from blood (not recorded which). This chain uses TRBV11-2 with TRBJ2-7; unclear D gene. The TCR was taken from a woman younger than 35 with acute COVID-19. DNA for the CDR3: TGTGCCAGCAGCTCCCCGTCGGTGGGCACCTACGAGCAGTACTTC. This gives the protein CASSSPSVGTYEQYF.